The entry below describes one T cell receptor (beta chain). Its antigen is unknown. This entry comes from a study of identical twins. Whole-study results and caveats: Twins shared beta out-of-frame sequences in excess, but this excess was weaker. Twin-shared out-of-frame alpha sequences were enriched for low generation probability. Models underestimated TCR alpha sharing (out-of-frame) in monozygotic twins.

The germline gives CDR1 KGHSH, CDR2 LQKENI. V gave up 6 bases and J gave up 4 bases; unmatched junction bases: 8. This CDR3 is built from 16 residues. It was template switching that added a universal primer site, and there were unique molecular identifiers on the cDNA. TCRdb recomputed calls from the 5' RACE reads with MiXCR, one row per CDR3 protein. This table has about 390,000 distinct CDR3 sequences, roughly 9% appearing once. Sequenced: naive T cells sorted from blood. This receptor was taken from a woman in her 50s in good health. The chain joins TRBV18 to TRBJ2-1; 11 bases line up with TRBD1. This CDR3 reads CASSPAGQGAYNEQFF. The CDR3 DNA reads TGTGCCAGCTCCCCCGCCGGACAGGGGGCGTACAATGAGCAGTTCTTC.